This T cell receptor beta chain was sequenced for a study of T cell responses to AZD1222 COVID-19 vaccine. Study-wide background: Both about-4-week and about-12-week second-dose recipients were combined.

Profiled with immunoSEQ multiplex PCR; TCRdb holds only in-frame clones, not every one. There are approximately 46,000 clones in the sample; over 65% occur only once, and roughly 6.6% lies in the top ten. The germline gives CDR1 LNHDA, CDR2 SQIVND (reference sequence). This CDR3 region has 14 residues. Unmatched junction bases numbered 7, after V lost 8 bases and J lost 3 bases. This TCR was recovered from an adult in good health. The sequencing here drew on peripheral blood, taken on day 0 of AZD1222 vaccination. The chain links TRBV19 to TRBJ1-3; 7 bases match TRBD1. In DNA, the CDR3 is TGTGCCAGTGGTCGACAGGGAGGTGGAAACACCATATATTTT. The encoded protein is CASGRQGGGNTIYF.